A selection of T cell receptor beta chains follows, all from one sample in a study of T cells in Graves' hyperthyroidism and ophthalmopathy. Using its own MiXCR run on the multiplex PCR reads, TCRdb lists one record per CDR3 protein. This table holds some 690,000 distinct CDR3 sequences, 15% to 20% found once. Sequenced: blood. The receptors were sampled from a man aged 50-59 years with Graves' hyperthyroidism. Both conserved end residues are trimmed from each CDR3. Fields, in order: V gene, CDR3 protein.

v_call: TRBV10-3
cdr3_aa: AAKSEYQETQY

v_call: TRBV14
cdr3_aa: ASSQDKGYYDYDEQY

v_call: TRBV5-1
cdr3_aa: ASSWGERNTEAF

v_call: TRBV30
cdr3_aa: AWNSQGDKLF

v_call: TRBV6-2/TRBV6-3
cdr3_aa: ASTPAFWANVLT

v_call: TRBV18
cdr3_aa: ASSPLVEETQY

v_call: TRBV28
cdr3_aa: ASSEPAGGFYGYT

v_call: TRBV6-1
cdr3_aa: ASTTGTSGRFYEQY

v_call: TRBV15
cdr3_aa: ATSRDAVARQETQY

v_call: TRBV6-1
cdr3_aa: ASSYWSPAYEQY

v_call: TRBV28
cdr3_aa: ASSSSSGRVSYEQY

v_call: TRBV11-2
cdr3_aa: ASSLAGTGPTHMSYT

v_call: TRBV7-2
cdr3_aa: ASSGQLAGVTGELF

v_call: TRBV28
cdr3_aa: ASSFLRDSTDTQY